The next 6 T cell receptor beta chains were all read from a single sample in a study of cytomegalovirus exposure and HLA in healthy donors. The PCR made use of 60 Vbeta and 13 Jbeta primers. Measured with immunoSEQ multiplex PCR; TCRdb has only the in-frame clones, and not every one. Of approximately 160,000 clones listed, over 80% are singletons. The sample consisted of PBMCs. The receptors stem from a girl aged 10 to 17 in good health and CMV-seropositive.

The V call is TRBV7-9, the J call TRBJ1-1, with no clear D. CDR3 length: 13 residues. The ends were cut back, 6 bases at V and 4 bases at J, with 12 bases in the middle. Germline loops: CDR1 SEHNR, CDR2 FQNEAQ (reference sequence). CDR3 sequence: CASSSGVATEAFF. DNA of the CDR3: TGTGCCAGCAGTTCCGGGGTGGCCACTGAAGCTTTCTTT.

The table lists this clone with a few counts. The rearrangement joins TRBV6-5 to TRBJ1-1, with a weak D call TRBD1 (5 bases). Trimming took 7 bases from V and 0 from J, leaving 15 bases between them. CDR1 and CDR2 (germline): MNHEY, SVGAGI. The CDR3 spans 15 residues. The DNA of the CDR3 is TGTGCCAGCATTTCATTAAGGGGAATGAACACTGAAGCTTTCTTT. Translation gives CASISLRGMNTEAFF.

The rearrangement joins TRBV5-6 to TRBJ1-5; TRBD1 matches at 8 bases. This CDR3 spans 13 amino acids. Trimming at V came to 3 bases and at J to 7 bases, leaving 3 bases not matched to a gene. Germline V gene sequence: CDR1 SGHDT, CDR2 YYEEEE. CDR3 amino acids: CASSSGGMQPQHF. CDR3 sequence (DNA): TGTGCCAGCAGCTCAGGGGGCATGCAGCCCCAGCATTTT.

CDR3 in DNA: TGTGCCAGCACCCCTCGGAGGCAAACCTACGAGCAGTACTTC. The encoded protein is CASTPRRQTYEQYF. V and J are TRBV7-8 and TRBJ2-7; D possibly corresponds to TRBD2 (5 bases). The CDR3 extends over 14 amino acids. Germline V gene lookup returns CDR1 SGHVS and CDR2 FQNEAQ. The V gene lost 7 bases and the J gene lost 2 bases, with 15 bases spanning the gap.

The V and J genes are TRBV7-8 and TRBJ2-7, with D possibly being TRBD1 (6 bases). Trimming pared 2 bases from V and 3 bases from J, leaving 11 bases between. Looked up from germline, CDR1 is SGHVS and CDR2 is FQNEAQ. The CDR3 loop spans 14 amino acids. The CDR3 nucleotides are TGTGCCAGCAGCTTATTGGACAGATACTACGAGCAGTACTTC. Its translation is CASSLLDRYYEQYF.

The rearrangement joins TRBV7-9 to TRBJ2-7, with 7 positions matching TRBD1. The CDR3 sequence is 13 residues long. Germline trimming cut 5 bases from V and 3 bases from J; bases unmatched to any gene: 4. From germline, CDR1 is SEHNR and CDR2 FQNEAQ (reference sequence). The DNA for the CDR3 is TGTGCCAGCAGCGCCTGGGACAGCTACGAGCAGTACTTC. This translates into CASSAWDSYEQYF.